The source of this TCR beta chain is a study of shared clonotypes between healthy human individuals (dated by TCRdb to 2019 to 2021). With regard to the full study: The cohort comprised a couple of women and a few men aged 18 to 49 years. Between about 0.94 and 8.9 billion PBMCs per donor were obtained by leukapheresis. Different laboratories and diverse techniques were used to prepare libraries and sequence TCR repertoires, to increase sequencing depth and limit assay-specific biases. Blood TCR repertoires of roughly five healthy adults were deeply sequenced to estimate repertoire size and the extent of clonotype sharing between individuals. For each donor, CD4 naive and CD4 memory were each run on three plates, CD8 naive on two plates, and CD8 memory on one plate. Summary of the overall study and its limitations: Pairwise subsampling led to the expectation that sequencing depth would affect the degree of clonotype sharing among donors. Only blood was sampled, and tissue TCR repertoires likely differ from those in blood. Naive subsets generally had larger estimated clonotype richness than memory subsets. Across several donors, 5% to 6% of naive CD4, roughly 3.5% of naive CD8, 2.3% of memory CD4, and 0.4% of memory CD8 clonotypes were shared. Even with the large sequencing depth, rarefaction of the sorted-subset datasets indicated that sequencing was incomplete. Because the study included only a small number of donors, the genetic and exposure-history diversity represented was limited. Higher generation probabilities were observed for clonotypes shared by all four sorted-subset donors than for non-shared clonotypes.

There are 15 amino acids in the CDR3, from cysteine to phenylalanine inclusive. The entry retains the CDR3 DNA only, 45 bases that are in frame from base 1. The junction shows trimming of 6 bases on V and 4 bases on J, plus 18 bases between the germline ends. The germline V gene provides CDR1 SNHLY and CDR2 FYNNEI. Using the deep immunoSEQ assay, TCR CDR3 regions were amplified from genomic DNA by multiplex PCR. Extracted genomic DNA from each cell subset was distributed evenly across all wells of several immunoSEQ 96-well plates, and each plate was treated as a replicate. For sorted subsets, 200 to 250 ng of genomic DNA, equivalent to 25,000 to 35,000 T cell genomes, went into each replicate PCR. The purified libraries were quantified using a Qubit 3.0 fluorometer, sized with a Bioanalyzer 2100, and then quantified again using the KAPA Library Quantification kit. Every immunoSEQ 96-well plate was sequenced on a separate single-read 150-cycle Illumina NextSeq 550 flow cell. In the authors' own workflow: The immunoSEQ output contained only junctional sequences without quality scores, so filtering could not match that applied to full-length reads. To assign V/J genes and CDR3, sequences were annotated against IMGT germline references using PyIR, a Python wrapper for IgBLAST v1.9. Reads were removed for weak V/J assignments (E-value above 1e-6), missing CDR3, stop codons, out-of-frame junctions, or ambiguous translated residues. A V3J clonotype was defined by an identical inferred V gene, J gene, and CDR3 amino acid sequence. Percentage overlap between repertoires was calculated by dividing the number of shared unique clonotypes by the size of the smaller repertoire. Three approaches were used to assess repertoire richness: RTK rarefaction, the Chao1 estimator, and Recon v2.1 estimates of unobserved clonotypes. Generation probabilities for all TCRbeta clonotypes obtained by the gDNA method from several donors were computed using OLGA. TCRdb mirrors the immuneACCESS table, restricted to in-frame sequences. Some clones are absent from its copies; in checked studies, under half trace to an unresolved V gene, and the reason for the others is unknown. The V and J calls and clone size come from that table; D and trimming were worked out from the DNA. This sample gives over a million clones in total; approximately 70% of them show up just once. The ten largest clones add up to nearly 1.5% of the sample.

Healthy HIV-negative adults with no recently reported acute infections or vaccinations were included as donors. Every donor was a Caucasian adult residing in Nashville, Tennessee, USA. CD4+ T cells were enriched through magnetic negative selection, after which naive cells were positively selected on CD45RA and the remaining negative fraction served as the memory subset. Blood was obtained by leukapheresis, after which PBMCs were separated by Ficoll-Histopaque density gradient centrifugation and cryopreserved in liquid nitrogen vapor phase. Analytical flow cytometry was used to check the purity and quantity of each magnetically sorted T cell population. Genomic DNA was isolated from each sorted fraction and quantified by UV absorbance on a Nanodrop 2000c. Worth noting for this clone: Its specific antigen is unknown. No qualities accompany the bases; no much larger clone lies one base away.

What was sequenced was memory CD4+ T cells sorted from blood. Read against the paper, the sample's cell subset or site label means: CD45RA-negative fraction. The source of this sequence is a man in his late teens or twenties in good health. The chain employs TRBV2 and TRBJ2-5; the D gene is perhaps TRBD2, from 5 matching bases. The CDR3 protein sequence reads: CASRGAKGGGETQYF. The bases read TGTGCCAGCAGGGGAGCAAAGGGCGGAGGAGAGACCCAGTACTTC.